This record covers a single T cell receptor (beta chain). Using immunoSEQ multiplex PCR, the repertoire was profiled, and TCRdb retains in-frame clones only, with some absent. This sample has some 670,000 clones, with 80% to 90% found just once. The sample originates from a study of blood T cell repertoires in COVID-19. The CDR3 extends over 15 amino acids. Germline values: CDR1 MNHEY, CDR2 SMNVEV (reference sequence). V was cut by 3 bases and J by 0 bases, with 11 bases left in between. The source of this sequence is a woman aged 18-35 years with acute or convalescent COVID-19. Sequencing used peripheral blood. The rearrangement joins TRBV27 to TRBJ1-1; D may be TRBD1 (6 bases). CDR3 in amino acids: CASSFAGDMNTEAFF. CDR3 in DNA: TGTGCCAGCAGTTTTGCAGGGGACATGAACACTGAAGCTTTCTTT.